The 8 T cell receptor beta chains in this list originate from one sample, sequenced in a study of T cell responses to AZD1222 COVID-19 vaccine. The protocol was immunoSEQ multiplex PCR, while the TCRdb copy is restricted to in-frame clones and leaves out a portion. The sample consists of nearly 110,000 clones, about 90% of them appearing once. This specimen consisted of peripheral blood, obtained 28 days after the second AZD1222 dose. Receptor source: an adult who received the AZD1222 COVID-19 vaccine.

The chain couples TRBV27 to TRBJ2-2; D may be TRBD2 (5 bases). Germline V gives CDR1 MNHEY, CDR2 SMNVEV (reference sequence). The CDR3 consists of 18 residues. Deletions cut 3 bases from V and 1 base from J, with 18 bases between. The chain's CDR3 is CASSFRPSGSGNTGELFF. CDR3 bases: TGTGCCAGCAGTTTCCGTCCTTCGGGGTCCGGGAACACCGGGGAGCTGTTTTTT.

The chain has TRBV7-9 and TRBJ1-2; no reliable D call. Germline CDR1 SEHNR, CDR2 FQNEAQ (reference sequence). Trimming removed 2 bases from V and 2 bases from J, with 9 bases in between. The CDR3 is 14 residues long. CDR3 region: CASSLRMLNYGYTF. The CDR3 bases are TGTGCCAGCAGCTTACGGATGCTGAACTATGGCTACACCTTC.

This chain joins TRBV27 and TRBJ2-3, with 14 bases that match TRBD2. This CDR3 is 16 amino acids long. The junction had 4 bases not matched to a gene; V was cut back by 5 bases and J by 3 bases. The germline V gene has CDR1 MNHEY and CDR2 SMNVEV (reference sequence). The CDR3 DNA reads as TGTGCCAGCAGTCAATGGACTAGCGGGAGGACAGATACGCAGTATTTT. Its protein is CASSQWTSGRTDTQYF.

This clone was counted once. The chain combines TRBV18 with TRBJ1-3; D remains ambiguous. The CDR3 consists of 16 residues. CDR1 is KGHSH and CDR2 is LQKENI in the germline V gene. V gave up 3 bases and J gave up 0 bases, with 12 bases separating them. The CDR3 loop reads CASSPVLPPSGNTIYF. Written as DNA, the CDR3 is TGTGCCAGCTCACCGGTCCTGCCCCCCTCTGGAAACACCATATATTTT.

The chain carries TRBV7-8 and TRBJ2-1, with TRBD2 identical over 13 bases. Per the germline V gene, CDR1 is SGHVS and CDR2 is FQNEAQ. Trimming removed 1 base from V and 9 bases from J; junction bases left unmatched: 6. This CDR3 spans 16 amino acids. The CDR3 nucleotides are TGTGCCAGCAGCTTAGTAACTAGCGGGGGGGGCAGTGAGCAGTTCTTC. Translation: CASSLVTSGGGSEQFF.

The rearrangement uses TRBV5-4 and TRBJ1-1; 8 bases fit TRBD1. J gave up 1 base and V 1 base, and 3 bases lay outside the gene matches. Germline V gives CDR1 SGHNT, CDR2 YYREEE (reference sequence). This CDR3 has 15 amino acids. CDR3 coding DNA: TGTGCCAGCAGCTTGCGCGGGACAGGGAACACTGAAGCTTTCTTT. It specifies CASSLRGTGNTEAFF.

The J gene is TRBJ2-1, the V gene TRBV10-3; the match to TRBD1 covers 12 bases. This CDR3 is built from 17 residues. V lost 3 bases to trimming and J lost 8 bases; unmatched junction nucleotides: 11. Per the germline V gene, CDR1 is ENHRY and CDR2 is SYGVKD. Written as DNA, the CDR3 is TGTGCCATCAGTGACCCCGGGACAGGGGGCGCGGGTGATGAGCAGTTCTTC. Protein: CAISDPGTGGAGDEQFF.

The rearrangement uses TRBV10-3 and TRBJ1-1, with 7 bases identical to TRBD1. The CDR3 is 17 residues long. Trimming removed 6 bases from V and 0 bases from J; junction bases left unmatched: 13. The germline V gene has CDR1 ENHRY and CDR2 SYGVKD. CDR3 loop: CAISPGSRGFMNTEAFF. The CDR3 DNA follows: TGTGCCATCAGCCCGGGATCCAGGGGGTTCATGAACACTGAAGCTTTCTTT.